Sequencing of this TCR beta chain was carried out in a study of blood T cell repertoires in COVID-19. Using immunoSEQ multiplex PCR, the repertoire was profiled, and TCRdb retains in-frame clones only, with some absent. The data contain 210,000 or so clones, 80% to 85% of them singletons. The CDR3 is 17 residues long. The trim removed 1 base at V and 3 bases at J, leaving 8 bases unmatched. From germline, CDR1 is SNHLY and CDR2 FYNNEI. This receptor was taken from a human donor in a cohort sampled during active COVID-19. The chain is built from TRBV2 and TRBJ2-1; the match to TRBD2 covers 8 bases. Sequences were obtained from peripheral blood. The CDR3 coding sequence is TGTGCCAGCAGTGAAGGGTCTAGCGGGCTTATCTACAATGAGCAGTTCTTC. Amino acid sequence: CASSEGSSGLIYNEQFF.